This entry features one T cell receptor beta chain sequence. The CDR3 runs 15 residues. J was trimmed by 7 bases and V by 0 bases; bases with no gene match: 3. Germline lookup yields CDR1 SGHRS and CDR2 YFSETQ. The record originates from a study of blood T cell repertoires in COVID-19. In the study's own analysis: From reference gene primer amplification, estimates of nucleated cell counts were derived. Sequencing used immunoSEQ multiplex PCR; TCRdb keeps in-frame clones, though not all of them. The V and J calls and clone size come from that table; D and trimming were worked out from the DNA. The table records about 12,000 clones, 72% of them present only once.

This receptor was taken from a man between 60 and 70 years old with COVID-19, enrolled during active disease. This chain joins TRBV5-1 and TRBJ1-6; TRBD1 matches 8 bases. Sequenced input: peripheral blood. Written as DNA, the CDR3 is TGCGCCAGCAGCTTGGGGGACAGGACGAATTCACCCCTCCACTTT. It encodes CASSLGDRTNSPLHF.